Listed below are T cell receptor beta chains from one sample, sequenced in a study of shared clonotypes between healthy human individuals. The table came from immunoSEQ multiplex PCR; TCRdb's copy has only in-frame clones and leaves some out. The sample holds 900,000 to 1,200,000 clones; around 78% are singletons and the top ten take 0.6% to 0.7%. The specimen sequenced was memory CD4+ T cells from PBMCs. These TCRs come from a man between 18 and 35 years old in good health. Some clones in this sample may be carry-over from other donors' samples. Both conserved end residues are part of each CDR3. The order of the fields is V gene, D gene, J gene, clone size, CDR3 DNA, CDR3 protein. The D gene is left open where the match is weak. Clone size, where shown, is once, few, many, or a class for clones that have expanded.

V: TRBV28; D: .; J: TRBJ1-4; size: .; DNA: TGTGCCAGCAGTTACCCACTAAAAACCCCGGAGGGACGGGGGCATAAAAAACTGTTTTTT; CDR3: CASSYPLKTPEGRGHKKLFF
V: TRBV2; D: .; J: TRBJ1-4; size: .; DNA: TGTGCCAGCAGGGGGCAGGGCAGGAAAAAACTGTTTTTT; CDR3: CASRGQGRKKLFF
V: TRBV28; D: .; J: TRBJ1-4; size: .; DNA: TGTGCCAGCAGTCCCTCCGGGACAACAACTAATGAAAAACTGTTTTTT; CDR3: CASSPSGTTTNEKLFF
V: TRBV7-2; D: .; J: TRBJ1-5; size: many; DNA: TGTGCCAGCAGCTTTCTCAATCAGCCCCAGCATTTT; CDR3: CASSFLNQPQHF
V: TRBV30; D: TRBD2; J: TRBJ2-3; size: .; DNA: TGTGCCTGGAGCCAGGGACTAGCGGGAGCCGGGACAGATACGCAGTATTTT; CDR3: CAWSQGLAGAGTDTQYF
V: TRBV5-4; D: .; J: TRBJ1-2; size: .; DNA: TGTGCCAGCAGCCGAGGGGACTCCATCGACTATGGCTACACCTTC; CDR3: CASSRGDSIDYGYTF
V: TRBV6-1; D: TRBD1; J: TRBJ2-7; size: .; DNA: TGTGCCAGCCTGGGACAGGTCTCCTACGAGCAGTACTTC; CDR3: CASLGQVSYEQYF
V: TRBV11-1; D: .; J: TRBJ2-2; size: .; DNA: TGTGCCAGCAGCCGAGGGGGGAACACCGGGGAGCTGTTTTTT; CDR3: CASSRGGNTGELFF
V: TRBV18; D: .; J: TRBJ2-5; size: .; DNA: TGTGCCAGCTCACTCAACCAGGACAACCAAGAGACCCAGTACTTC; CDR3: CASSLNQDNQETQYF
V: TRBV7-2; D: .; J: TRBJ1-5; size: .; DNA: TGTGCCAGCAGCTTATTTGGTAGGCGGCCTAGGAGCAATCAGCCCCAGCATTTT; CDR3: CASSLFGRRPRSNQPQHF
V: TRBV7-3; D: .; J: TRBJ2-2; size: .; DNA: TGTGCCAGCAGCTTAAATGTACGGTCTACGACCGGGGAGCTGTTTTTT; CDR3: CASSLNVRSTTGELFF
V: TRBV7-2; D: TRBD1; J: TRBJ2-7; size: .; DNA: TGTGCCAGCAGCCTGAGACAGGGGGCGTACGAGCAGTACTTC; CDR3: CASSLRQGAYEQYF
V: TRBV19; D: TRBD1; J: TRBJ2-2; size: .; DNA: TGTGCCAGTAGTCGTCGGACAGGGGAGGACACCGGGGAGCTGTTTTTT; CDR3: CASSRRTGEDTGELFF
V: TRBV5-5; D: TRBD2; J: TRBJ2-2; size: .; DNA: TGTGCCAGCAGCTTGAGACTAGCGTTCACCGGGGAGCTGTTTTTT; CDR3: CASSLRLAFTGELFF
V: TRBV7-9; D: TRBD2; J: TRBJ2-1; size: .; DNA: TGTGCCAGCAGCTTAGTTAGCGGGGCCCTCAATGAGCAGTTCTTC; CDR3: CASSLVSGALNEQFF
V: TRBV29-1; D: .; J: TRBJ2-1; size: .; DNA: TGCAGCGCTGGGTCTGGCAGGGGTCTGAATGAGCAGTTCTTC; CDR3: CSAGSGRGLNEQFF
V: TRBV29-1; D: .; J: TRBJ1-2; size: once; DNA: TGCAGCGTTGAACGCAGATATGGCTACACCTTC; CDR3: CSVERRYGYTF
V: TRBV5-1; D: .; J: TRBJ2-7; size: .; DNA: TGCGCCAGCAGCGATCCGGGACGGGTCTCCTACGAGCAGTACTTC; CDR3: CASSDPGRVSYEQYF
V: TRBV27; D: TRBD1; J: TRBJ1-1; size: .; DNA: TGTGCCAGCAGTTTAGACAGGGGGAAGACTGAAGCTTTCTTT; CDR3: CASSLDRGKTEAFF
V: TRBV19; D: TRBD2; J: TRBJ2-7; size: .; DNA: TGTGCCAGTAGTCTGTGGACTAGCGGCTCCTACGAGCAGTACTTC; CDR3: CASSLWTSGSYEQYF
V: TRBV5-1; D: .; J: TRBJ2-5; size: .; DNA: TGCGCCAGCAGCAGTGGTGGGTCACCGGCGCAAGAGACCCAGTACTTC; CDR3: CASSSGGSPAQETQYF
V: TRBV5-4; D: TRBD1; J: TRBJ2-3; size: .; DNA: TGTGCCAGCAGCCCAGACAGGGTTTGGCATTTT; CDR3: CASSPDRVWHF
V: TRBV6-1; D: .; J: TRBJ1-2; size: once; DNA: TGTGCCAGCAGCGCGGGGCCAGGGAGCTATGGCTACACCTTC; CDR3: CASSAGPGSYGYTF
V: TRBV5-1; D: TRBD2; J: TRBJ2-5; size: .; DNA: TGCGCCAGCAGCCCCTCCAGCGGGAGTCAAGAGACCCAGTACTTC; CDR3: CASSPSSGSQETQYF
V: TRBV5-4; D: .; J: TRBJ2-1; size: .; DNA: TGTGCCAGCAGCTTGCCCGGGTTCACCTCCTACAATGAGCAGTTCTTC; CDR3: CASSLPGFTSYNEQFF
V: TRBV5-1; D: TRBD1; J: TRBJ2-1; size: .; DNA: TGCGCCAGCAGCTTATTGGACAGGGACAATGAGCAGTTCTTC; CDR3: CASSLLDRDNEQFF
V: TRBV7-2; D: .; J: TRBJ2-6; size: .; DNA: TGTGCCAGCAGCCTTCAGTCGTCTGGGGCCAACGTCCTGACTTTC; CDR3: CASSLQSSGANVLTF
V: TRBV5-6; D: .; J: TRBJ1-4; size: .; DNA: TGTGCCAGCACGACGCCAAAAGGGTATTTTGAAAAACTGTTTTTT; CDR3: CASTTPKGYFEKLFF
V: TRBV7-2; D: TRBD1; J: TRBJ1-1; size: .; DNA: TGTGCCAGCAGCTTAGCCACAGGGGGCACTGAAGCTTTCTTT; CDR3: CASSLATGGTEAFF
V: TRBV28; D: .; J: TRBJ2-1; size: .; DNA: TGTGCCAGCAGTTTAAGGGGCCCTTATGAGCAGTTCTTC; CDR3: CASSLRGPYEQFF
V: TRBV6-5; D: .; J: TRBJ1-1; size: few; DNA: TGTGCCAGCAGTTACACCGCGGGGATGAACACTGAAGCTTTCTTT; CDR3: CASSYTAGMNTEAFF
V: TRBV20-1; D: TRBD1; J: TRBJ1-1; size: .; DNA: TGCAGGCCAGGGGGTAACACTGAAGCTTTCTTT; CDR3: CRPGGNTEAFF
V: TRBV27; D: TRBD2; J: TRBJ2-1; size: .; DNA: TGTGCCAGCAGTTTCCTACGGACTAGCGGGAAATACAATGAGCAGTTCTTC; CDR3: CASSFLRTSGKYNEQFF
V: TRBV5-1; D: .; J: TRBJ2-7; size: .; DNA: TGCGCCAGCAGCGCCGGGCTGCCAAAGGCCTACGAGCAGTACTTC; CDR3: CASSAGLPKAYEQYF
V: TRBV5-1; D: TRBD2; J: TRBJ2-3; size: .; DNA: TGCGCCAGCAGCTTGGTTAGGGGAGGGTCCACAGATACGCAGTATTTT; CDR3: CASSLVRGGSTDTQYF
V: TRBV2; D: TRBD2; J: TRBJ2-2; size: .; DNA: TGTGCCAGCAGTCGGCTAGCGGGAGTATACAACACCGGGGAGCTGTTTTTT; CDR3: CASSRLAGVYNTGELFF
V: TRBV28; D: .; J: TRBJ2-1; size: .; DNA: TGTGCCAGCAGTTCTATCACCACAGGGAACTCCTACAATGAGCAGTTCTTC; CDR3: CASSSITTGNSYNEQFF
V: TRBV7-2; D: TRBD1; J: TRBJ1-5; size: .; DNA: TGTGCCAGCAGCTTAACAGGGGGGAGTCAGCCCCAGCATTTT; CDR3: CASSLTGGSQPQHF
V: TRBV29-1; D: TRBD2; J: TRBJ2-5; size: .; DNA: TGCAGCGTGGGACGGCGGGAGCGGATTCTGGAGACCCAGTACTTC; CDR3: CSVGRRERILETQYF
V: TRBV7-2; D: .; J: TRBJ2-1; size: .; DNA: TGTGCCAGCAGCTTAGGGTTGTACAATGAGCAGTTCTTC; CDR3: CASSLGLYNEQFF
V: TRBV5-4; D: .; J: TRBJ2-1; size: .; DNA: TGTGCCAGCAGCCAAGAGCGGCTATACAATGAGCAGTTCTTC; CDR3: CASSQERLYNEQFF
V: TRBV11-1; D: .; J: TRBJ2-3; size: once; DNA: TGTGCCAGCAGCTTCGACCGCAGGACCAGCACAGATACGCAGTATTTT; CDR3: CASSFDRRTSTDTQYF
V: TRBV18; D: .; J: TRBJ2-2; size: .; DNA: TGTGCCAGCAACACCCCCAGGACGAACACCGGGGAGCTGTTTTTT; CDR3: CASNTPRTNTGELFF
V: TRBV29-1; D: .; J: TRBJ1-1; size: .; DNA: TGCAGCGTAGGCGGACGGGCGTGGACTGAAGCTTTCTTT; CDR3: CSVGGRAWTEAFF
V: TRBV6-1; D: .; J: TRBJ2-7; size: .; DNA: TGTGCCACGGGGTTTACAGGGACCTACGAGCAGTACTTC; CDR3: CATGFTGTYEQYF
V: TRBV5-1; D: TRBD2; J: TRBJ2-5; size: .; DNA: TGCGCCAGCAGCTTGTCTAGCGGGAGTTCGCAAGAGACCCAGTACTTC; CDR3: CASSLSSGSSQETQYF
V: TRBV6-1; D: .; J: TRBJ2-3; size: .; DNA: TGTGCCAGCAGTGTGAGGGACCTAACGCAGTATTTT; CDR3: CASSVRDLTQYF
V: TRBV7-9; D: .; J: TRBJ2-7; size: .; DNA: TGTGCCAGCAGCTATGCCTACCAGCAGTACTTC; CDR3: CASSYAYQQYF
V: TRBV7-9; D: .; J: TRBJ1-2; size: many; DNA: TGTGCCAGCATCCCTGGGGGGAACGATGGCTACACCTTC; CDR3: CASIPGGNDGYTF
V: TRBV30; D: .; J: TRBJ1-6; size: .; DNA: TGTGCTTGGAGGCCCAACCCTAGGGGCCAGGGAATGGATTCACCCCTCCACTTT; CDR3: CAWRPNPRGQGMDSPLHF
V: TRBV18; D: .; J: TRBJ2-7; size: .; DNA: TGTGCCAGCTCACCTAAGACACGCCCGTCGGACGAGCAGTACTTC; CDR3: CASSPKTRPSDEQYF
V: TRBV10-3; D: .; J: TRBJ1-5; size: .; DNA: TGTGCCATCAGTCGGGACATGAACTATCAGCCCCAGCATTTT; CDR3: CAISRDMNYQPQHF
V: TRBV9; D: .; J: TRBJ2-1; size: .; DNA: TGTGCCAGCAGCGTAGCGGCAGCTAGCCCCAATGAGCAGTTCTTC; CDR3: CASSVAAASPNEQFF
V: TRBV9; D: .; J: TRBJ2-1; size: .; DNA: TGTGCCAGCAGCCCGATCGCGGGGATCGATGAGCAGTTCTTC; CDR3: CASSPIAGIDEQFF